The sequence of this TCR beta chain was determined in a study of tumor-infiltrating lymphocytes in primary liver carcinoma. Overall study: The patients presented with primary liver carcinoma, which was managed through surgical resection.

Alongside blood RNA obtained from unsorted whole blood, germline DNA was also extracted. With chronic HBV infection, the patients were also treatment-naive. Turning to this clonotype: Its antigen is not known.

This CDR3 comprises 14 residues. The germline V and J ends were trimmed by 1 base and 1 base, with 7 bases remaining between them. Looked up from germline, CDR1 is PRHDT and CDR2 is FYEKMQ (reference sequence). Study results and caveats: Lesser overlap characterized tumor-adjacent and tumor-blood pairs relative to tumor region pairs. Relative to blood, tumors carried a significantly larger fraction of the repertoire in their top 250 clones (p = 0.039).

The investigators made TCR beta cDNA from about 500 ng total RNA, using a constant-region primer. Slightly modified ARM-PCR, run as three nested multiplex PCR rounds, produced the TCR beta libraries. The first two PCR rounds, nine to ten cycles each, used TRBV1-TRBV30 forward primers and a C-beta reverse primer. MiXCR, applied by TCRdb to the multiplex PCR reads, yields one record per CDR3 protein. The sample consists of fewer than 400,000 distinct CDR3 sequences, 50% to 60% of them appearing once. The rearrangement uses TRBV13 and TRBJ1-1, with D unclear. The TCR was taken from a woman aged 25-40 years with primary liver carcinoma and hepatitis B virus infection. The sequencing sample was made of peripheral blood. The CDR3 region is CASSLVQRNTEAFF. In DNA, the CDR3 is TGTGCCAGCAGCTTAGTTCAGAGGAACACTGAAGCTTTCTTT.